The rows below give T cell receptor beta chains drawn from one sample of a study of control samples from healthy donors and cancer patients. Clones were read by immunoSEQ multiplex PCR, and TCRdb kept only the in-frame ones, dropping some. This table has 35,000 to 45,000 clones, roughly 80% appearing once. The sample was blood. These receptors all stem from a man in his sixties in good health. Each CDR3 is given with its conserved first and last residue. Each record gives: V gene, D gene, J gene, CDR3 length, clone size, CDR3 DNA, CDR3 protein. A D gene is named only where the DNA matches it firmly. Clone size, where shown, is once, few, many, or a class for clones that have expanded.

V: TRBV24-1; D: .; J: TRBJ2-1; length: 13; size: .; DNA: TGTGCCACCAGAGCACTAGCTCGACATGAGCAGTTCTTC; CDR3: CATRALARHEQFF
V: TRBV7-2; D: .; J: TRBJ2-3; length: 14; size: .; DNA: TGTGCCAGCAGATCAGGACTACGCTCAGATACGCAGTATTTT; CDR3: CASRSGLRSDTQYF
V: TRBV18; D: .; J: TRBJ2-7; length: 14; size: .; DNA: TGTGCCAGCTCACCACGAACGGGGGAATACGAGCAGTACTTC; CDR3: CASSPRTGEYEQYF
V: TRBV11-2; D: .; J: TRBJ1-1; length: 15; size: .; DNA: TGTGCCAGCAGCTCCCCCAGGGCGTTGAACACTGAAGCTTTCTTT; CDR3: CASSSPRALNTEAFF
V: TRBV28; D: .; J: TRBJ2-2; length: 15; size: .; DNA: TGTGCCAGCAGACTGGGCGGGTCTCTCCCCGGGGAGCTGTTTTTT; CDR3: CASRLGGSLPGELFF
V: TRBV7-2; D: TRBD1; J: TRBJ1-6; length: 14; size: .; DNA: TGTGCCAGCAGCTTACAGGGGGTAAATTCACCCCTCCACTTT; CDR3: CASSLQGVNSPLHF
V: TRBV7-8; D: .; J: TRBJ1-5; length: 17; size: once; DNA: TGTGCCAGCAGCTTAATTGCCAGGGCGAGGAGCAATCAGCCCCAGCATTTT; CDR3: CASSLIARARSNQPQHF
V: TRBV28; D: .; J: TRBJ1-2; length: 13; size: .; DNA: TGTGCCAGCAGCCTGGACCTCCTGTATGGCTACACCTTC; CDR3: CASSLDLLYGYTF
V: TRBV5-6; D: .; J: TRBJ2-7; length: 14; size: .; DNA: TGTGCCAGCAGCTTTCTGAGGGACTCCTACGAGCAGTACTTC; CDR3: CASSFLRDSYEQYF
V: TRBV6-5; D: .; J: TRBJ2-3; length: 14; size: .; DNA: TGTGCCATCCAGGCGGGATTGAGCACAGATACGCAGTATTTT; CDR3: CAIQAGLSTDTQYF
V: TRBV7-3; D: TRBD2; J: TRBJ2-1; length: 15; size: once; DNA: TGTGCCAGCAGCCAGTTTGCGGGGGGATTCAATGAGCAGTTCTTC; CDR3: CASSQFAGGFNEQFF
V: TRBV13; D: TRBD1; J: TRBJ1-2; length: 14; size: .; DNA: TGTGCCAGCAGCAACGGACAGGGGGACTATGGCTACACCTTC; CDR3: CASSNGQGDYGYTF
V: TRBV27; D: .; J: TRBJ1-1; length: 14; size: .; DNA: TGTGCCAGCAGTTTATCGAGGAAGGAAACTGAAGCTTTCTTT; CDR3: CASSLSRKETEAFF
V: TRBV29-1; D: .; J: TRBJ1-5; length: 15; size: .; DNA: TGCAGCGTTGGAGGAGGGAGGGGTAGCAATCAGCCCCAGCATTTT; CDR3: CSVGGGRGSNQPQHF
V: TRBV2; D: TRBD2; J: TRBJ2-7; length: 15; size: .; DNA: TGTGCCAGCAGTCCGAAGGGACTAGCGGGAGTAGGGCAGTACTTC; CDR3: CASSPKGLAGVGQYF
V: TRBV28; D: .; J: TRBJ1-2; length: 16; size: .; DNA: TGTGCCAGCACCACCTGGGGCAGCCCCCTTCGAGGTGGCTACACCTTC; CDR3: CASTTWGSPLRGGYTF
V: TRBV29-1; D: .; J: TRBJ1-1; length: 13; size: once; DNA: TGCAGCGTTCAACCCGCTTCGGGGACTGAAGCTTTCTTT; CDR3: CSVQPASGTEAFF
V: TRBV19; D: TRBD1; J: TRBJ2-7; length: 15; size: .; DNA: TGTGCCAGTAGTGCCGGGACAGAGGGCCCCTACGAGCAGTACTTC; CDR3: CASSAGTEGPYEQYF
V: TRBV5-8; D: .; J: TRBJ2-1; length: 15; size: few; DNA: TGTGCCAGCAGCGACCGGGGGGCGAGGAACAATGAGCAGTTCTTC; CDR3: CASSDRGARNNEQFF
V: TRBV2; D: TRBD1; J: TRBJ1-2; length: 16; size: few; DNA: TGTGCCAGCAGCCTAAGTAGACAGGGGCACAACTATGGCTACACCTTC; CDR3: CASSLSRQGHNYGYTF
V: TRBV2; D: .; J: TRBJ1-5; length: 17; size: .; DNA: TGTGCCAGCAGTGACGGTCGGGGTCGTCGTAGCAATCAGCCCCAGCATTTT; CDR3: CASSDGRGRRSNQPQHF
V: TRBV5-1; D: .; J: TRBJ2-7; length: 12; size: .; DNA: TGCGCCAGCAGCTTCTCTGGGTACGAGCAGTACTTC; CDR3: CASSFSGYEQYF
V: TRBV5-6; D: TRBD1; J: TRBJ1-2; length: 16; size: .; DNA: TGTGCCAGCAGCTTGGACTACAGGGGAAGATCCGATGGCTACACCTTC; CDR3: CASSLDYRGRSDGYTF
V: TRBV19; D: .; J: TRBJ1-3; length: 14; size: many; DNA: TGTGCCAGTATCAGGGATATCTCTGGAAACACCATATATTTT; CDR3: CASIRDISGNTIYF
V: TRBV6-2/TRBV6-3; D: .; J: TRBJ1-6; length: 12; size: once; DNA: TGTGCCAGCAGCCAAAGTAATTCACCCCTCCACTTT; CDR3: CASSQSNSPLHF
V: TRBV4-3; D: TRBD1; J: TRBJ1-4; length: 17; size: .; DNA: TGCGCCAGCAGCCAAGGAACAGGGGGAGTAACTAATGAAAAACTGTTTTTT; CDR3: CASSQGTGGVTNEKLFF
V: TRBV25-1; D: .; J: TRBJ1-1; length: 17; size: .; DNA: TGTGCCAGCAGTGATCGGAGGGGTGAAACGCGGGGCACTGAAGCTTTCTTT; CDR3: CASSDRRGETRGTEAFF
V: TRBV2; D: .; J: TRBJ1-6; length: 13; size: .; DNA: TGTGCCAGCAGCGAAAGACCTTTGGGACCCCTCCACTTT; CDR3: CASSERPLGPLHF
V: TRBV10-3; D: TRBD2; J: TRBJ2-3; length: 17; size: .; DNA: TGTGCCATCAGTGCGGGACTAGCGGCTAAAGGCACAGATACGCAGTATTTT; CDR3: CAISAGLAAKGTDTQYF
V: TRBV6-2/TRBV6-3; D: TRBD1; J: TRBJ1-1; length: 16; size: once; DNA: TGTGCCAGCAGTTGGGCTCTAGGACAGGCGAACACTGAAGCTTTCTTT; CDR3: CASSWALGQANTEAFF
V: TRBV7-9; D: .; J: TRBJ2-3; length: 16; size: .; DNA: TGTGCCAGCAGCTCGGGGGGGACAGCAGTTCGGAATACGCAGTATTTT; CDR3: CASSSGGTAVRNTQYF
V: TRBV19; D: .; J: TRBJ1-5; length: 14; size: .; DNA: TGTGCCAGTAGTCCAACCTCCCTCAATCAGCCCCAGCATTTT; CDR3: CASSPTSLNQPQHF
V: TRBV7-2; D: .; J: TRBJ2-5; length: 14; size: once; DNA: TGTGCCAGCAGCGGTCGTACGGGGGAGGAGACCCAGTACTTC; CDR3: CASSGRTGEETQYF
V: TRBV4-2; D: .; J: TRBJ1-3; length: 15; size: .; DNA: TGTGCCAGCAGCCAAGTAGGCAGCTCTGGAAACACCATATATTTT; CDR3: CASSQVGSSGNTIYF
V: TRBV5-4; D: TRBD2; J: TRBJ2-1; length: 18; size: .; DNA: TGTGCCAGCAGCTTGACTAGCGGGAGGGCCCTAGGGGACAATGAGCAGTTCTTC; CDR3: CASSLTSGRALGDNEQFF
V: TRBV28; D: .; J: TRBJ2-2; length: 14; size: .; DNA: TGTGCCAGCAGACGGCCCGAGAACACCGGGGAGCTGTTTTTT; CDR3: CASRRPENTGELFF
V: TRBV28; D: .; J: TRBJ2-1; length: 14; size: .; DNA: TGTGCCAGCAGTTTCGGGTTCTCCTACAATGAGCAGTTCTTC; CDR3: CASSFGFSYNEQFF
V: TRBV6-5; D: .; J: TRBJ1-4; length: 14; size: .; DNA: TGTGCCAGCACCTCCGATGTAACTAATGAAAAACTGTTTTTT; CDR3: CASTSDVTNEKLFF
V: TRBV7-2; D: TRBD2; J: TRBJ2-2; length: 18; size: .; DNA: TGTGCCAGCAGCCGGCCTCTAGCGGGGGGGCCGAGCACCGGGGAGCTGTTTTTT; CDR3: CASSRPLAGGPSTGELFF
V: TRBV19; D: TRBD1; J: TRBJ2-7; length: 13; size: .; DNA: TGTGCCAGTCATGACAGGGGTAGCTACGAGCAGTACTTC; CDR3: CASHDRGSYEQYF
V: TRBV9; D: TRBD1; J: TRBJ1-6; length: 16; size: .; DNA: TGTGCCAGCAGCTCAGACAGGGCCCGTTATAATTCACCCCTCCACTTT; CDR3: CASSSDRARYNSPLHF
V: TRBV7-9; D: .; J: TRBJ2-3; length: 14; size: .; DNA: TGTGCCAGCAGCGTCGGGACACTTGGAGATACGCAGTATTTT; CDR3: CASSVGTLGDTQYF
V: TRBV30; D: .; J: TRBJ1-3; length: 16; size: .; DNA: TGTGCCTGGAGGACAGCCCTCCGGAGCTCTGGAAACACCATATATTTT; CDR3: CAWRTALRSSGNTIYF
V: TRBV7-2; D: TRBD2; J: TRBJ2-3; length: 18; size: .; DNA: TGTGCCAGCAGCTTAGCAGGCTTTAGGAGCGGGGGCACAGATACGCAGTATTTT; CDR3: CASSLAGFRSGGTDTQYF
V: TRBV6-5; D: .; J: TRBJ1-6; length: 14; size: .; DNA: TGTGCCAGCAGGTTGGGCTCCTATAATTCACCCCTCCACTTT; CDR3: CASRLGSYNSPLHF